Each of the 26 T cell receptor beta chains below was sequenced from the same sample in a study of CD8 T cells in ankylosing spondylitis. Using its own MiXCR run on the 5' RACE reads, TCRdb lists one record per CDR3 protein. The profile shows over 400,000 distinct CDR3 sequences, 25% to 30% of them singletons. What these receptors recognize is not known. Study-wide findings and caveats: About 8 highly homologous variants made up a TCR beta motif, and this motif appeared characteristic of ankylosing spondylitis blood.

The material sequenced was blood, either unsorted or a sorted T cell fraction (not recorded which). The receptors originated from a male donor with ankylosing spondylitis.

This clonotype was observed at least ten times. This chain links TRBV4-1 with TRBJ2-3, with 8 bases aligning to TRBD1. Germline assignment: CDR1 MGHRA and CDR2 YSYEKL. The CDR3 sequence is 16 residues long. The J segment lost 2 bases and the V segment lost 1 base, leaving 5 bases of the junction unmatched. The CDR3 DNA is TGCGCCAGCAGCCAAGGACAGGGGATGTCCACAGATACGCAGTATTTT. Amino acid sequence: CASSQGQGMSTDTQYF.

This clonotype occurred many times. This sequence joins TRBV12-3 or TRBV12-4 and TRBJ2-2, with D possibly TRBD1 on 5 matching bases. Trimming took off 8 bases at V and 1 base at J, with 11 bases between the two ends. There are 14 residues in the CDR3. CDR3 in amino acids: CASSLGRNTGELFF. The CDR3 DNA reads as TGTGCCAGCTCCCTGGGGCGGAACACCGGGGAGCTGTTTTTT.

J is TRBJ2-1 and V is TRBV11-2; TRBD2 matches 11 bases. CDR1 is SGHAT and CDR2 is FQNNGV in the germline V gene. The CDR3 sequence is 15 residues long. V was pared by 8 bases and J by 5 bases, with 8 bases of the junction left unmatched. CDR3 sequence: CASDRGTSGDNEQFF. Here the CDR3 DNA reads TGTGCCAGCGACCGGGGGACTAGCGGTGACAATGAGCAGTTCTTC.

In its sample, this clonotype was seen a few times. This chain uses TRBV20-1 with TRBJ1-4; 7 bases fit TRBD1. CDR1 is DFQATT and CDR2 is SNEGSKA in the germline V gene (reference sequence). V lost 1 base to trimming and J lost 6 bases; unmatched junction nucleotides: 2. The CDR3 contains 13 residues. CDR3 residues: CSARATGYEKLFF. The CDR3 coding sequence is TGCAGTGCTAGAGCGACAGGGTATGAAAAACTGTTTTTT.

The J gene is TRBJ2-1, the V gene TRBV5-1; 13 bases map to TRBD2. The CDR3 runs to 16 residues. Trimming removed 4 bases from V and 7 bases from J; junction bases left unmatched: 8. The germline CDR1 and CDR2 sequences are SGHRS and YFSETQ. CDR3 sequence: CASSGEPGLAGNEQFF. The CDR3 DNA reads TGCGCCAGCAGCGGGGAGCCGGGACTAGCGGGAAATGAGCAGTTCTTC.

This chain links TRBV20-1 with TRBJ2-3, with TRBD1 as a possible D gene (6 bases). Trimming left V 8 bases short and J 3 bases short, with 21 bases between. This CDR3 spans 15 amino acids. CDR1 is DFQATT and CDR2 is SNEGSKA in the germline V gene (reference sequence). The CDR3 nucleotides read TGCAGTTTCTTAAACCCGGGACAAGAAACAGATACGCAGTATTTT. As protein: CSFLNPGQETDTQYF.

This clonotype was recorded a few times. The chain is built from TRBV2 and TRBJ1-1, with D hard to call. The germline V gene has CDR1 SNHLY and CDR2 FYNNEI. V dropped 1 base and J dropped 9 bases, with 12 bases sitting between them. The CDR3 totals 13 residues. For the CDR3, the DNA is TGTGCCAGCAGTGAAGAGGCGATCTCCCAAGCTTTCTTT. Translated, it gives CASSEEAISQAFF.

The sample holds many counts of this clonotype. The chain carries TRBV5-1 and TRBJ2-5; D gene unclear. The V end was cut by 4 bases, the J end by 2 bases, with 9 bases between. The length of the CDR3 is 13 residues. Germline V gene data show CDR1 as SGHRS and CDR2 as YFSETQ. The CDR3 DNA reads as TGCGCCAGCAGCCTCAAAGGTCAAGAGACCCAGTACTTC. Protein sequence: CASSLKGQETQYF.

J is TRBJ2-1 and V is TRBV7-9; TRBD1 matches 8 bases. Germline V gene sequence: CDR1 SEHNR, CDR2 FQNEAQ (reference sequence). The CDR3 spans 17 residues. The V segment lost 1 base and the J segment 7 bases; nucleotides outside the gene matches: 12. The CDR3 sequence is CASSLERGQAAENEQFF. The CDR3 region has the DNA TGTGCCAGCAGCTTAGAACGGGGACAGGCCGCCGAGAATGAGCAGTTCTTC.

The CDR3 loop reads CASSQAWGPLSPQHF. Here the CDR3 DNA reads TGTGCCAGCAGCCAAGCATGGGGGCCCCTATCGCCCCAGCATTTT. The V gene is TRBV3-1, the J gene TRBJ1-5; the D gene is possibly TRBD1 (6 bases). CDR1 is LGHDT and CDR2 is YNNKEL in the germline V gene (reference sequence). The CDR3 is 15 residues long. The germline V and J ends were trimmed by 1 base and 9 bases, with 16 bases remaining between them.

This clonotype was counted many times. V is TRBV29-1 and J is TRBJ2-5; D is ambiguous. This CDR3 is 9 amino acids long. Germline CDR1 reads SQVTM; CDR2 reads ANQGSEA. Trimming left V 6 bases short and J 5 bases short, with 4 bases between. CDR3 protein: CSVGETQYF. CDR3 bases: TGCAGCGTAGGGGAGACCCAGTACTTC. The whole variable domain, filled in from reference TRBV29-1 and TRBJ2-5, reads SAVISQKPSRDICQRGTSLTIQCQVDSQVTMMFWYRQQPGQSLTLIATANQGSEATYESGFVIDKFPISRPNLTFSTLTVSNMSPEDSSIYLCSVGETQYFGPGTRLLVL.

The rearrangement joins TRBV5-5 to TRBJ2-2; possibly TRBD1 for D (6 bases). V was shortened by 1 base and J by 6 bases, with 10 bases between the two germline ends. The germline V gene encodes CDR1 SGHKS and CDR2 YYEKEE (reference sequence). This CDR3 contains 14 residues. CDR3 DNA: TGTGCCAGCAGCTTGCAGCAGGGGCCCGGGGAGCTGTTTTTT. Translated: CASSLQQGPGELFF.

Here the CDR3 DNA reads TGCGCCAGCAGCTTGGCCGGACAGCTCTTAACCGGGGAGCTGTTTTTT. The encoded protein is CASSLAGQLLTGELFF. V usage is TRBV5-1 and J usage is TRBJ2-2; D is possibly TRBD1 (6 bases). The CDR3 is 16 amino acids. Germline lookup yields CDR1 SGHRS and CDR2 YFSETQ. V was trimmed by 0 bases and J by 5 bases, leaving 14 bases between them. The entire variable domain, with the rest obtained from reference TRBV5-1 and TRBJ2-2, is as follows: KAGVTQTPRYLIKTRGQQVTLSCSPISGHRSVSWYQQTPGQGLQFLFEYFSETQRNKGNFPGRFSGRQFSNSRSEMNVSTLELGDSALYLCASSLAGQLLTGELFFGEGSRLTVL.

This chain links TRBV15 with TRBJ2-3; TRBD1 is a possible D gene (5 bases). V was pared by 8 bases and J by 2 bases, with 17 bases between. The CDR3 loop spans 15 amino acids. Germline assignment: CDR1 LNHNV and CDR2 YYDKDF (reference sequence). The CDR3 is CATEYRKGYTDTQYF. The DNA for the CDR3 is TGTGCCACCGAATACCGAAAGGGGTACACAGATACGCAGTATTTT.

This clonotype occurred a few times. J is TRBJ1-1 and V is TRBV10-2, with 8 bases matching TRBD1. CDR3 size: 17 residues. Germline loops: CDR1 WSHSY, CDR2 SAAADI. V dropped 8 bases and J dropped 0; count of bases not matched to a gene: 14. The CDR3 nucleotides read TGCGCCAGCCGACCCCAGGGGGCCCGAAGAATGAACACTGAAGCTTTCTTT. This gives the protein CASRPQGARRMNTEAFF.

V is TRBV20-1 and J is TRBJ1-1, with D tentatively TRBD1 (6 bases). The CDR3 is made up of 12 amino acids. The germline V and J ends were trimmed by 6 bases and 3 bases, with 11 bases remaining between them. The germline V gene encodes CDR1 DFQATT and CDR2 SNEGSKA (reference sequence). The CDR3 reads CSAIGQYTEAFF. In DNA form, the CDR3 reads TGCAGTGCAATCGGACAGTACACTGAAGCTTTCTTT.

This clonotype was picked up a small number of times. V gene TRBV12-3 or TRBV12-4 combines with J gene TRBJ1-4; D perhaps matches TRBD1 (5 bases). This CDR3 has 17 amino acids. The ends were cut back, 5 bases at V and 1 base at J, with 17 bases in the middle. In nucleotides, the CDR3 is TGTGCCAGCAGTCCGGCTGGGCAGGGCCGAACTAATGAAAAACTGTTTTTT. Amino acids: CASSPAGQGRTNEKLFF.

This clonotype was seen a handful of times. Here the CDR3 DNA reads TGTGCCAGCAGCTCAACGCCCCTTTCCTCCTACAATGAGCAGTTCTTC. It codes for CASSSTPLSSYNEQFF. The V gene is TRBV7-8, the J gene TRBJ2-1, with no clear D. This CDR3 spans 16 amino acids. Trimming stripped 4 bases from V and 0 bases from J, with 13 bases between. Germline V gives CDR1 SGHVS, CDR2 FQNEAQ.

This chain uses TRBV5-1 with TRBJ2-5, with D perhaps TRBD2 (6 bases). V gave up 1 base and J gave up 2 bases, with 15 bases separating them. CDR1 and CDR2 from the germline V gene are SGHRS and YFSETQ. The CDR3 contains 16 residues. CDR3 in amino acids: CASSLLGTAGQETQYF. CDR3 DNA: TGCGCCAGCAGCTTGTTAGGGACCGCGGGACAAGAGACCCAGTACTTC.

This clonotype was detected only a few times. The rearrangement uses TRBV6-5 and TRBJ1-4; 8 nucleotides align to TRBD1. Germline CDR1 is MNHEY and CDR2 is SVGAGI. After removal of 6 bases from V and 2 bases from J, the junction contained 5 bases not matched to a gene. The length of the CDR3 is 15 residues. CDR3 sequence reads: CASSYQGATNEKLFF. In DNA form, the CDR3 reads TGTGCCAGCAGCTACCAGGGGGCGACTAATGAAAAACTGTTTTTT.

The genes are TRBV11-2 and TRBJ2-7, with D maybe TRBD1 (6 bases). Germline lookup yields CDR1 SGHAT and CDR2 FQNNGV. The germline V and J ends were trimmed by 0 bases and 3 bases, with 12 bases remaining between them. The CDR3 covers 15 residues. The DNA for the CDR3 is TGTGCCAGCAGCTTAGAGGCACAGGGCTACTACGAGCAGTACGTC. It encodes CASSLEAQGYYEQYV.

This clonotype was recorded a few times. The chain uses TRBV7-9 and TRBJ1-1; TRBD1 is a possible D gene (6 bases). V was trimmed by 1 base and J by 0 bases, leaving 9 bases between them. Germline V gives CDR1 SEHNR, CDR2 FQNEAQ (reference sequence). This CDR3 has 15 residues. The CDR3 region has the DNA TGTGCCAGCAGCTTAGAAGGACAGTTGAACACTGAAGCTTTCTTT. Protein: CASSLEGQLNTEAFF.

This clonotype was detected only a few times. This sequence joins TRBV20-1 and TRBJ2-2; a weak D match, TRBD2 (5 bases). The CDR3 extends over 16 amino acids. From germline, CDR1 is DFQATT and CDR2 SNEGSKA (reference sequence). V lost 3 bases, J lost 0 bases, and 14 bases lay in between. The DNA for the CDR3 is TGCAGTGCTAGGCCCCCGGGGAGCACGAACACCGGGGAGCTGTTTTTT. Encoded protein: CSARPPGSTNTGELFF.

This clonotype was found a few times. The rearrangement links TRBV29-1 to TRBJ2-6; unclear D gene. The CDR3 is made up of 14 amino acids. The V end lost 3 bases, the J end lost 0 bases, and 6 bases lay between the germline ends. From germline, CDR1 is SQVTM and CDR2 ANQGSEA. The CDR3 DNA reads TGCAGCGTTGATGGCAGCTCTGGGGCCAACGTCCTGACTTTC. This gives the protein CSVDGSSGANVLTF.

This clonotype showed up many times. The rearrangement uses TRBV9 and TRBJ2-2, with 8 bases that match TRBD1. The CDR3 runs 13 residues. The germline CDR1 and CDR2 sequences are SGDLS and YYNGEE. V lost 9 bases, J lost 1 base, and 2 bases stayed unmatched. The CDR3 region is CATGTGNTGELFF. CDR3 in DNA: TGTGCCACCGGGACAGGGAACACCGGGGAGCTGTTTTTT. Variable domain in full (rest from reference TRBV9 and TRBJ2-2): DSGVTQTPKHLITATGQRVTLRCSPRSGDLSVYWYQQSLDQGLQFLIQYYNGEERAKGNILERFSAQQFPDLHSELNLSSLELGDSALYFCATGTGNTGELFFGEGSRLTVL.

V and J are TRBV9 and TRBJ2-2; 9 bases fit TRBD2. The V gene end was trimmed by 0 bases and the J gene end by 4 bases; junction bases not matched to a gene: 7. Germline CDR1 reads SGDLS; CDR2 reads YYNGEE. The CDR3 is 17 amino acids. CDR3 region: CASSVEAGGPRTGELFF. The CDR3 DNA is TGTGCCAGCAGCGTAGAGGCGGGAGGGCCGCGCACCGGGGAGCTGTTTTTT.